This T cell receptor (beta chain) emerged from a study of CD8 T cells in ankylosing spondylitis. This clonotype was counted between two and nine times. As yet, its antigen is unknown. The CDR3 covers 14 residues. V lost 6 bases and J lost 5; bases outside the gene matches: 8. Researchers built TCR beta libraries using quantitative 5'-RACE with molecular barcodes. One entry per CDR3 protein, called by TCRdb with MiXCR from the 5' RACE reads. This table has 200,000 to 250,000 distinct CDR3 sequences, around 18% appearing once. General study results and limits: Those disease-linked clones were CD8+; they were also relatively rare in peripheral blood. The study identified a TCR beta motif of under 10 highly homologous variants that appeared characteristic of ankylosing spondylitis blood.

The sequence came from a male donor with ankylosing spondylitis. The rearrangement links TRBV12-3 or TRBV12-4 to TRBJ1-1, with 8 bases identical to TRBD1. Sequenced: blood, either unsorted or a sorted T cell fraction (not recorded which). CDR3 amino acids: CASRSPGGATEAFF. CDR3 in DNA: TGTGCCAGCAGGTCGCCAGGGGGCGCGACTGAAGCTTTCTTT.